This T cell receptor (beta chain) was identified during a study of T cells after yellow fever vaccination. Overall study results and limits: Reappearance after the booster was observed for most primary-vaccination clones (about 97% CD4, less than 90% CD8). Peak timing came faster in the weaker secondary response, day 5 versus 15.

This clonotype was seen more than once but under ten times. Its specificity is not known. In making TCR cDNA, 5'RACE template switching added a universal primer site and UMIs to it. Each CDR3 protein is one row after TCRdb ran MiXCR on the 5' RACE reads. The top ten hold 15% of the sample, which has around 590,000 distinct CDR3 sequences, roughly 12% seen once. Trimming shortened V by 9 bases and J by 1 base, and 12 bases separated the two germline ends. Germline V gene sequence: CDR1 MNHNY, CDR2 SVGAGI (reference sequence). The CDR3 runs to 13 residues. This chain uses TRBV6-6 with TRBJ2-5; unclear D gene. The sequence came from a man aged 25 to 40 who received the YFV17D yellow fever vaccine. Material: PBMCs, obtained on the day of the yellow fever booster vaccination. CDR3 DNA sequence: TGTGCCAGTATTCGACGGTTCCAAGAGACCCAGTACTTC. Translating it yields CASIRRFQETQYF.